The present T cell receptor beta chain was sequenced within a study of shared clonotypes between healthy human individuals. Study observations and caveats: Despite large depth, rarefaction showed incomplete sorted-subset sequencing.

Comment on this clone: The antigen is undetermined.

The study separated CD4+ cells into CD45RA+ naive and CD45RA-negative memory subsets. The sorted-subset replicate PCRs were given 200 ng DNA, which is tens of thousands of T cell genomes. Methods used by the authors: ImmunoSEQ supplied junction-only sequences lacking quality scores, so filtering was different. Generated by immunoSEQ multiplex PCR, the TCRdb table keeps only in-frame clones and is missing some. That table supplies the V and J calls and clone size; D and trimming were determined from the DNA. The sample records roughly 760,000 clones, roughly 70% being singletons. This clonotype was sampled from a woman aged 25 to 39 in good health. The sequencing input was memory CD4+ T cells sorted from blood. The subset denotes: CD45RA-negative fraction.

The CDR3 here is CASSILVTSGSLNEQFF. CDR3 DNA: TGTGCCAGTAGTATCCTCGTAACTAGCGGGAGCCTCAATGAGCAGTTCTTC. V is TRBV19 and J is TRBJ2-1, with 11 nucleotides matching TRBD2. The germline V gene encodes CDR1 LNHDA and CDR2 SQIVND (reference sequence). The CDR3 has 17 amino acids. Trimming cost V 3 bases and J 6 bases; bases outside gene matches: 10.